This T cell receptor beta chain was recorded in a study of blood T cell repertoires in COVID-19. Study-wide context: Acute-phase and convalescent COVID-19 samples originated in the United States, Italy and Spain. Sources were T cells, B-cell-depleted T cells, or PBMCs; the material itself was cDNA or gDNA.

The CDR3 is 16 amino acids. The germline V gene has CDR1 DFQATT and CDR2 SNEGSKA (reference sequence). The trim removed 3 bases at V and 4 bases at J, leaving 10 bases unmatched. Authors' processing steps: Quantification of nucleated cells was approximated via reference gene primer amplification. This table comes from immunoSEQ multiplex PCR, and its TCRdb copy is limited to in-frame clones, with some not included. That table furnishes V, J and clone size, whereas the DNA furnished D and trimming. The table records nearly 200,000 clones, about 88% of them present only once. Sample: peripheral blood. The TCR originated in a middle-aged woman who had recovered from COVID-19. The chain joins TRBV20-1 to TRBJ2-7; 12 bases map to TRBD2. The CDR3 reads CSASPPSGRAGYEQYF. The CDR3 region has the DNA TGCAGTGCTAGTCCCCCTAGCGGGAGGGCCGGGTACGAGCAGTACTTC.